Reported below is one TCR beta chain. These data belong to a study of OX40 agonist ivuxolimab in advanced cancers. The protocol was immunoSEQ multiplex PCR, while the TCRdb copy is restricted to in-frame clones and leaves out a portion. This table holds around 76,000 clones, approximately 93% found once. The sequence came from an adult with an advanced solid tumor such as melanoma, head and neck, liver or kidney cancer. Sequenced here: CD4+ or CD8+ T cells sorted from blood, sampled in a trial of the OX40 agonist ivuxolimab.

The DNA for the CDR3 is TGCGCCAGCAGCCAAGAGATGGGTTCCGGTTACAATGAGCAGTTCTTC. Protein: CASSQEMGSGYNEQFF. The chain links TRBV4-3 to TRBJ2-1; D call uncertain. Germline loops: CDR1 LGHNA, CDR2 YSLEER. This CDR3 has 16 amino acids. V was clipped by 0 bases and J by 4 bases, with 13 bases between them.